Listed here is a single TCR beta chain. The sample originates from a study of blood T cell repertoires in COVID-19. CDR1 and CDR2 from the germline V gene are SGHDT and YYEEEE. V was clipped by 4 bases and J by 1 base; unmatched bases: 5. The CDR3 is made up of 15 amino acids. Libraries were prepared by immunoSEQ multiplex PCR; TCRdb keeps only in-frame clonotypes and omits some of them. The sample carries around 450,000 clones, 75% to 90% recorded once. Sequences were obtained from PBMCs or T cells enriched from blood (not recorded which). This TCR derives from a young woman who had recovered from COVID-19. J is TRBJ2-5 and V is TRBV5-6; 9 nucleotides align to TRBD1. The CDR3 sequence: CASSIPGQGQETQYF. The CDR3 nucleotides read TGTGCCAGCAGCATTCCGGGACAGGGCCAAGAGACCCAGTACTTC.